Sequencing of this T cell receptor beta chain was carried out in a study of shared clonotypes between healthy human individuals. Notes on the study in general: Memory subsets generally showed smaller estimated richness than naive subsets did.

Assay used: immunoSEQ multiplex PCR; TCRdb lists only in-frame clones, some missing. The table lists fewer than 2.5 million clones, roughly 93% of them singletons, with 0.36% in the top ten. This CDR3 comprises 12 residues. Trimming took off 3 bases at V and 8 bases at J, with 10 bases between the two ends. Germline CDR1 is MDHEN and CDR2 is SYDVKM. Of note for this clone: Its antigen is undetermined.

The receptor's source is a man between 18 and 29 years old in good health. Some clones in this sample may be carry-over from other donors' samples. Sequenced: naive CD4+ T cells from PBMCs. Subset here: CD45RA+ positively selected. The chain recombines TRBV28 with TRBJ1-2; D ambiguous. CDR3 bases: TGTGCCAGCAGTTTGGGGAGGAAGGGCTACACCTTC. It codes for CASSLGRKGYTF.